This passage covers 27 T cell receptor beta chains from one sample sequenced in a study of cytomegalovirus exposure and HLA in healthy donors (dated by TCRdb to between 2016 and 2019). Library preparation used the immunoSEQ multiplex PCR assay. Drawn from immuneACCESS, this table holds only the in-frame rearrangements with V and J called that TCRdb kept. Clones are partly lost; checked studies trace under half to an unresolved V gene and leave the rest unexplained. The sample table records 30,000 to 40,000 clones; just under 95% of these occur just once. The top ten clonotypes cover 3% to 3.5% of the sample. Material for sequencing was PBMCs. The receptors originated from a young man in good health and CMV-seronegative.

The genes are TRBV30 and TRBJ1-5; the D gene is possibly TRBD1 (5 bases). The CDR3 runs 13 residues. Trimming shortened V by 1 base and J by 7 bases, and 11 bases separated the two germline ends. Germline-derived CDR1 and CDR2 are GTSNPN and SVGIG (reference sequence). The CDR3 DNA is TGTGCCTGGAGTGCAGCAGGGATCCAGCCCCAGCATTTT. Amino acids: CAWSAAGIQPQHF.

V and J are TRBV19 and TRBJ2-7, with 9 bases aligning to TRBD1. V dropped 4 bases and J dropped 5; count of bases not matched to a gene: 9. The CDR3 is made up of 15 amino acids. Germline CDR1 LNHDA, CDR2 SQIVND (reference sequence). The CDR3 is CASSTPGQGHHEQYF. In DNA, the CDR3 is TGTGCCAGTAGTACCCCGGGACAGGGTCACCACGAGCAGTACTTC. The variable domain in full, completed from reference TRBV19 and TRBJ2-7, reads DGGITQSPKYLFRKEGQNVTLSCEQNLNHDAMYWYRQDPGQGLRLIYYSQIVNDFQKGDIAEGYSVSREKKESFPLTVTSAQKNPTAFYLCASSTPGQGHHEQYFGPGTRLTVT.

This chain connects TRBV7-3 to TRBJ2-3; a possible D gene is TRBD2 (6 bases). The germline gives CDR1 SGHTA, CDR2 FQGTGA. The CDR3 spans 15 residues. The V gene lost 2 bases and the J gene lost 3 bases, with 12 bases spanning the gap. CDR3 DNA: TGTGCCAGCAGCTTAGTCGGGAGCGGGACAGATACGCAGTATTTT. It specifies CASSLVGSGTDTQYF.

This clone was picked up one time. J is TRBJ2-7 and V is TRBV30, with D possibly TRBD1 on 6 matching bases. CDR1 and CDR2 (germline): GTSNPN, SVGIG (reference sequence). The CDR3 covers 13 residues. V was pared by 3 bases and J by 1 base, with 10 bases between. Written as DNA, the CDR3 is TGTGCCTGGAGACAGGGACCTTCCTACGAGCAGTACTTC. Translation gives CAWRQGPSYEQYF.

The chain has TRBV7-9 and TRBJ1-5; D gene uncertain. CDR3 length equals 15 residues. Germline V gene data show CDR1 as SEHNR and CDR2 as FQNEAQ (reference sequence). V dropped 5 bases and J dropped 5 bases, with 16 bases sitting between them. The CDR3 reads CASSPREGQDQPQHF. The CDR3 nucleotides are TGTGCCAGCAGCCCTCGGGAGGGCCAGGATCAGCCCCAGCATTTT.

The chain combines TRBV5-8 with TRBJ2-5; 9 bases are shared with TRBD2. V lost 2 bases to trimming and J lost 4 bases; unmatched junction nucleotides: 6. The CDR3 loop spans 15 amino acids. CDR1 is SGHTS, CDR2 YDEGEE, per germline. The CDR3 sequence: CASSFGGRAGETQYF. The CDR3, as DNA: TGTGCCAGCAGCTTTGGCGGGAGGGCCGGAGAGACCCAGTACTTC.

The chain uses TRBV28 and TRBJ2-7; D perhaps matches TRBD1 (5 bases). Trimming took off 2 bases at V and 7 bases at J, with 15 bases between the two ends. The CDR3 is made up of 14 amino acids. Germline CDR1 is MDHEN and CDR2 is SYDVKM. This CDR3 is CASSLAIVGREQYF. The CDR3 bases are TGTGCCAGCAGTTTAGCGATTGTGGGGCGGGAGCAGTACTTC.

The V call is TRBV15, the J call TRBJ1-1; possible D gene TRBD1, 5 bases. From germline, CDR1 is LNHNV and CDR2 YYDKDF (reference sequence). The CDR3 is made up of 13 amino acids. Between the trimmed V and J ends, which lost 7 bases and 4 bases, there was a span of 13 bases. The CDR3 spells CATKEGYGTEAFF. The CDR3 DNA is TGTGCCACCAAGGAGGGGTACGGCACTGAAGCTTTCTTT. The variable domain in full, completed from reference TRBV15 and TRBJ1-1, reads DAMVIQNPRYQVTQFGKPVTLSCSQTLNHNVMYWYQQKSSQAPKLLFHYYDKDFNNEADTPDNFQSRRPNTSFCFLDIRSPGLGDTAMYLCATKEGYGTEAFFGQGTRLTVV.

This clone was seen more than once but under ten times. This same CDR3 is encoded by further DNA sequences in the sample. The CDR3 sequence is CASSSGRAYEQYF. In DNA, the CDR3 is TGTGCCAGTAGTAGCGGGAGGGCCTACGAGCAGTACTTC. This chain joins TRBV27 and TRBJ2-7; 11 bases are a match to TRBD2. Germline V gene data show CDR1 as MNHEY and CDR2 as SMNVEV (reference sequence). The J segment lost 2 bases and the V segment lost 9 bases, leaving 3 bases of the junction unmatched. The CDR3 extends over 13 amino acids.

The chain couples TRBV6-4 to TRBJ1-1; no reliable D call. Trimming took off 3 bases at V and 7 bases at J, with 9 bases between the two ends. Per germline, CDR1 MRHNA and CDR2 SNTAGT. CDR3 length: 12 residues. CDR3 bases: TGTGCCAGCAGTGATCGGGGAGGTGAAGCTTTCTTT. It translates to CASSDRGGEAFF.

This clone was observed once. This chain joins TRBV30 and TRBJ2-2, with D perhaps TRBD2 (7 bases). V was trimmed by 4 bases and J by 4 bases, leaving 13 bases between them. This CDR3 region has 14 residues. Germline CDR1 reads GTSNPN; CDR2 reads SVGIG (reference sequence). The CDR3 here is CAWTRGGSTGELFF. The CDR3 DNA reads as TGTGCCTGGACGAGGGGGGGGTCCACCGGGGAGCTGTTTTTT. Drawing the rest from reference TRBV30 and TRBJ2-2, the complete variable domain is SQTIHQWPATLVQPVGSPLSLECTVEGTSNPNLYWYRQAAGRGLQLLFYSVGIGQISSEVPQNLSASRPQDRQFILSSKKLLLSDSGFYLCAWTRGGSTGELFFGEGSRLTVL.

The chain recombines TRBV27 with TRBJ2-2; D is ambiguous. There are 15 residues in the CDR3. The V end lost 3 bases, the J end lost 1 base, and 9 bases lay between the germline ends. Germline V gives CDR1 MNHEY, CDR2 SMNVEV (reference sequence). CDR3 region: CASSLEQMNTGELFF. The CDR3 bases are TGTGCCAGCAGTTTGGAACAGATGAACACCGGGGAGCTGTTTTTT.

The CDR3 DNA sequence: TGTGCCAGCAGTTGGGGGGGAGGACGGAACACTGAAGCTTTCTTT. It specifies CASSWGGGRNTEAFF. The rearrangement links TRBV6-5 to TRBJ1-1; maybe TRBD1 (5 bases). The germline CDR1 and CDR2 sequences are MNHEY and SVGAGI. V was cut by 4 bases and J by 1 base, with 13 bases left in between. The CDR3 is 15 amino acids.

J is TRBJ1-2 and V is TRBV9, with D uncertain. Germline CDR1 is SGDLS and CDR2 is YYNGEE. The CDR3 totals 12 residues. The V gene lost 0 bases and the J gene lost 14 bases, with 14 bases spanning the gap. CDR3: CASSVAQARLTF. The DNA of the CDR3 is TGTGCCAGCAGCGTAGCTCAGGCAAGGCTGACCTTC.

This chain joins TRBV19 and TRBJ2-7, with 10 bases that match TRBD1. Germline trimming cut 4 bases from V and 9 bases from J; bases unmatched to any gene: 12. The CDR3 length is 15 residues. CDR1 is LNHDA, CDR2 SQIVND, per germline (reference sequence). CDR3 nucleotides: TGTGCCAGTAGTAGCACCGGGACAGGGGAGATTAGGCAGTACTTC. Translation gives CASSSTGTGEIRQYF. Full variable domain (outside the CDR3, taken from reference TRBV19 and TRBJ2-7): DGGITQSPKYLFRKEGQNVTLSCEQNLNHDAMYWYRQDPGQGLRLIYYSQIVNDFQKGDIAEGYSVSREKKESFPLTVTSAQKNPTAFYLCASSSTGTGEIRQYFGPGTRLTVT.

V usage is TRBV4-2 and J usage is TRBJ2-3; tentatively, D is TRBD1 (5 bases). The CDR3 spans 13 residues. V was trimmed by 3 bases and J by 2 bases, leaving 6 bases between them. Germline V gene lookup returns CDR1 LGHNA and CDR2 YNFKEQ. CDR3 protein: CASSQGPTDTQYF. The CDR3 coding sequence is TGTGCCAGCAGCCAGGGGCCCACAGATACGCAGTATTTT.

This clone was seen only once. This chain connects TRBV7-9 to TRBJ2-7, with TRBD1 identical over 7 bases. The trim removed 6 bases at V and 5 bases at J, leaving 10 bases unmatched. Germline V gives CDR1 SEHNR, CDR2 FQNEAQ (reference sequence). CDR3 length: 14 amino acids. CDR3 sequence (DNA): TGTGCCAGCAGAGGAGGACAGGTTCCAGACGAGCAGTACTTC. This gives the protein CASRGGQVPDEQYF.

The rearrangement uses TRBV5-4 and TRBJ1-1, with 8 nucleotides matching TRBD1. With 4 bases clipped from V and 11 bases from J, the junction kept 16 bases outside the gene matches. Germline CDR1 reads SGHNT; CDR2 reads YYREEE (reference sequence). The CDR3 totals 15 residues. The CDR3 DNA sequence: TGTGCCAGCAGCCCGACACCGGACAGGGACGCGTTGGCTTTCTTT. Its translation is CASSPTPDRDALAFF.

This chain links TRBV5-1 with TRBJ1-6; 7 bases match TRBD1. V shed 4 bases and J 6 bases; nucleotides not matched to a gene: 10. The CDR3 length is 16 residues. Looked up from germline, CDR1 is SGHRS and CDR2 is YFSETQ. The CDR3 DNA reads TGCGCCAGCAGCCCCACCGCGGGACAGCCTAATTCACCCCTCCACTTT. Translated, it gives CASSPTAGQPNSPLHF.

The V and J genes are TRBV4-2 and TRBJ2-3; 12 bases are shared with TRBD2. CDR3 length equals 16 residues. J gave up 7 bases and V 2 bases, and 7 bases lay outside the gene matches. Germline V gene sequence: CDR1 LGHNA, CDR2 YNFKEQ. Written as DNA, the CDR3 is TGTGCCAGCAGCCAATCCGGACTAGCGGGGAAACATACGCAGTATTTT. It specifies CASSQSGLAGKHTQYF.

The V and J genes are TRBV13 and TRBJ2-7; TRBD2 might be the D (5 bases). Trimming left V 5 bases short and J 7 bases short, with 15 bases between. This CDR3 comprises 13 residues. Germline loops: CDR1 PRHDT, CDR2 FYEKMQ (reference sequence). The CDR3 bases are TGTGCCAGCAGCCCCCCCGGGATGTGGGAGCAGTACTTC. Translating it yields CASSPPGMWEQYF.

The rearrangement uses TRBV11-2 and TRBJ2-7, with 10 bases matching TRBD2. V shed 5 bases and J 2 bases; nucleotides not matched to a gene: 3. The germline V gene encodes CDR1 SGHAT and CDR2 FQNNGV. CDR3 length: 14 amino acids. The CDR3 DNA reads TGTGCCAGCAGCCCCGGACTAGCGGCCTACGAGCAGTACTTC. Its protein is CASSPGLAAYEQYF.

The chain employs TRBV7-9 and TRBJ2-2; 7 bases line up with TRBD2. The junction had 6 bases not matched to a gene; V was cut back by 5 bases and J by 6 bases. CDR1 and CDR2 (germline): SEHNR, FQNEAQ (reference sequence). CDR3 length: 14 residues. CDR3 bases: TGTGCCAGCAGCCCATTGGGACTATCCGGGGAGCTGTTTTTT. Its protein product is CASSPLGLSGELFF.

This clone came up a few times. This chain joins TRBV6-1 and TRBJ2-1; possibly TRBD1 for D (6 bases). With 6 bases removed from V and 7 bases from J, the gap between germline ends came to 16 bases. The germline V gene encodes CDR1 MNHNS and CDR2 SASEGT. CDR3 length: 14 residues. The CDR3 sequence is CASRAQGTPNEQFF. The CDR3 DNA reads TGTGCCAGCAGGGCTCAGGGGACCCCAAATGAGCAGTTCTTC.

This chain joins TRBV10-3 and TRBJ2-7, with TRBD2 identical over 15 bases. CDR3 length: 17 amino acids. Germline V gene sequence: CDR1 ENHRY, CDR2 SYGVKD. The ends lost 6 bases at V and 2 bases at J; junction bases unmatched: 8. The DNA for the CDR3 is TGTGCCATCAGCAGGACTAGCGGGGGGGCTTCAGCCTACGAGCAGTACTTC. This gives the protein CAISRTSGGASAYEQYF.

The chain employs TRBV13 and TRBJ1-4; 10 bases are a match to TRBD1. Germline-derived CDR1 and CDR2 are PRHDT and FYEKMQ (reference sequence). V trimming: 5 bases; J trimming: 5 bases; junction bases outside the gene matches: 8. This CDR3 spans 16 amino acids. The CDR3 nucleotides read TGTGCCAGCAGCAACCGAGGGGGACAGGGGAATGAAAAACTGTTTTTT. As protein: CASSNRGGQGNEKLFF.

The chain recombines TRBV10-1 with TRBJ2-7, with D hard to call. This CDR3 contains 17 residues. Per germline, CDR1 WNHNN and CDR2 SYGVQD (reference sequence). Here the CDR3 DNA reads TGCGGTGGTTTAAAGAGTCCTATCGTATCCCGCTCCTACGAGCAGTACTTC. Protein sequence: CGGLKSPIVSRSYEQYF.